This T cell receptor beta chain was obtained from a study of brain T cells in children with intractable seizures. Time point: blood from clinic visit 5 months post-surgery; TSC patient then seizure free. Sequencing was limited to surgery cases with top T cell transcript signatures in brain tissue. Pre-surgery treatment included at least one anti-epileptic drug. Comments on this clone: Antigen specificity is unknown.

Clones were sequenced by immunoSEQ multiplex PCR, and TCRdb holds only the in-frame ones, with some missing. This sample yields about 320,000 clones, of which 93% are seen a single time; roughly 6% belongs to the top ten. Study-wide results and limits: Patients' HCMV serostatus was unknown; virus specificity rests on CDR3 similarity alone. Absence of clones before surgery may stem from lower sequencing depth.

The CDR3 extends over 13 amino acids. The germline gives CDR1 SEHNR, CDR2 FQNEAQ (reference sequence). Losses at the gene ends were 8 bases for V and 4 bases for J; bases not matched to a gene: 6. The TCR comes from a boy in the first two years of life with tuberous sclerosis and intractable seizures. The chain carries TRBV7-9 and TRBJ2-7; 9 bases fit TRBD2. Material: peripheral blood, obtained roughly 5 months after surgery. CDR3 residues: CASLMTSGYEQYF. CDR3 nucleotide sequence: TGTGCCAGCCTGATGACTAGCGGTTACGAGCAGTACTTC.